This T cell receptor (beta chain) was found in a study of blood T cells in healthy people across ages. Study outcomes and limitations: Age brought a roughly linear fall in TCR beta diversity measured per million T cells. It was not possible, with unsorted PBMCs, to conclusively compare naive and antigen-experienced cells.

This CDR3 comprises 13 residues. Germline values: CDR1 MNHNS, CDR2 SASEGT. Each donor had around 9.8 milliliters of peripheral blood drawn. As for this clonotype: Its antigen is not identified. At one boundary the junction diverges from the germline segment, which might be a read error.

Primed by a sample-barcoded 5' primer and a J-beta primer mix, a second PCR proceeded for about 6 to 12 cycles. Per-sample output comprised a minimum of 2.5 million paired-end reads containing CDR3. TCRdb ran MiXCR on the 5' RACE reads and lists one entry per CDR3 protein. The data contain hundreds of thousands of distinct CDR3 sequences, about 34% of them singletons. This TCR derives from a woman of 80 years or more in good health. Sequencing input: blood. V gene TRBV6-1 combines with J gene TRBJ2-3; D gene ambiguous. The CDR3 is CASSDPVTDTQYF. In nucleotides, the CDR3 is TGTGCTAGCAGTGACCCGGTTACAGATACGCAGTATTTT.